The 26 T cell receptor beta chains below come from one sample, sequenced in a study of cytomegalovirus exposure and HLA in healthy donors. Amplification used 60 Vbeta primers and 13 Jbeta primers. Some clones are missing from TCRdb's copy, which holds only in-frame ones; the method was immunoSEQ multiplex PCR. The repertoire consists of about 210,000 clones, with around 87% occurring once and the leading ten covering roughly 0.98%. Material for sequencing was PBMCs. Every receptor here comes from a boy between 2 and 15 years old in good health and CMV-seronegative.

This chain connects TRBV2 to TRBJ1-6; weak D call: TRBD1 (5 bases). The germline V gene encodes CDR1 SNHLY and CDR2 FYNNEI. The V end lost 8 bases, the J end lost 3 bases, and 11 bases lay between the germline ends. This CDR3 spans 14 amino acids. The CDR3 here is CASVGAGYNSPLHF. CDR3 nucleotides: TGTGCCAGCGTTGGGGCCGGCTATAATTCACCCCTCCACTTT.

The V call is TRBV28, the J call TRBJ1-1; D may be TRBD1 (6 bases). The CDR3 runs to 15 residues. Germline V gene data show CDR1 as MDHEN and CDR2 as SYDVKM. Trimming took off 3 bases at V and 3 bases at J, with 14 bases between the two ends. CDR3 region: CASSFWGRRDTEAFF. Written as DNA, the CDR3 is TGTGCCAGCAGTTTTTGGGGGCGTCGTGACACTGAAGCTTTCTTT.

V usage is TRBV30 and J usage is TRBJ1-5; the match to TRBD1 covers 8 bases. Germline CDR1 and CDR2: GTSNPN and SVGIG (reference sequence). The CDR3 covers 16 residues. With V trimmed by 1 base and J by 7 bases, 12 bases remained unmatched. The CDR3 DNA follows: TGTGCCTGGAGTGAATGGAGACAGGGGTTAAGGCAGCCCCAGCATTTT. Residues: CAWSEWRQGLRQPQHF.

The V and J genes are TRBV28 and TRBJ2-4, with TRBD1 matching 10 bases. Per germline, CDR1 MDHEN and CDR2 SYDVKM. J gave up 3 bases and V 7 bases, and 12 bases lay outside the gene matches. The CDR3 is 17 amino acids. This CDR3 reads CASIQAPGQGLKNIQYF. The CDR3 nucleotides are TGTGCCAGCATTCAGGCACCGGGACAGGGGCTCAAAAACATTCAGTACTTC.

The gene calls are TRBV28 and TRBJ2-1; 7 bases align to TRBD1. The CDR3 sequence is 14 residues long. With V trimmed by 5 bases and J by 6 bases, 7 bases remained unmatched. Germline loops: CDR1 MDHEN, CDR2 SYDVKM. The CDR3 sequence is CASSTGDRVNEQFF. Written as DNA, the CDR3 is TGTGCCAGCAGTACGGGTGACAGGGTCAATGAGCAGTTCTTC.

This clone showed up just a few times. The CDR3 protein is CASSLLDGVTEAFF. DNA of the CDR3: TGCGCCAGCAGCCTACTGGACGGGGTCACTGAAGCTTTCTTT. The J gene is TRBJ1-1, the V gene TRBV4-1, with no clear D. Trimming removed 4 bases at V and 4 bases at J, with 13 bases between. Germline V gives CDR1 MGHRA, CDR2 YSYEKL. This CDR3 has 14 residues.

The V and J genes are TRBV27 and TRBJ2-2; TRBD1 is a possible D gene (5 bases). CDR1 MNHEY and CDR2 SMNVEV come from the germline V gene (reference sequence). The CDR3 has 12 residues. V dropped 6 bases and J dropped 8 bases, with 10 bases sitting between them. The CDR3: CASSRGHGELFF. CDR3 DNA sequence: TGTGCCAGCAGCCGTGGACATGGGGAGCTGTTTTTT.

This chain connects TRBV7-9 to TRBJ2-5; 8 bases line up with TRBD1. This CDR3 region has 13 residues. Germline V lookup: CDR1 SEHNR, CDR2 FQNEAQ (reference sequence). With 4 bases clipped from V and 5 bases from J, the junction kept 3 bases outside the gene matches. The CDR3: CASSSRGLETQYF. The CDR3 coding sequence is TGTGCCAGCAGCTCCAGGGGGCTGGAGACCCAGTACTTC.

The V and J genes are TRBV4-2 and TRBJ1-4; D is uncertain. The CDR3 is made up of 13 amino acids. V was clipped by 4 bases and J by 8 bases, with 11 bases between them. Germline V gene sequence: CDR1 LGHNA, CDR2 YNFKEQ. The DNA of the CDR3 is TGTGCCAGCAGCCCCACAGTAAGAGAAAAACTGTTTTTT. It codes for CASSPTVREKLFF.

The V gene is TRBV16, the J gene TRBJ1-2; TRBD1 might be the D (5 bases). This CDR3 spans 16 amino acids. Germline V gene data show CDR1 as KGHSY and CDR2 as FQNENV. V lost 5 bases to trimming and J lost 2 bases, with 18 bases between them. The CDR3 here is CASSSREGKGNYGYTF. The CDR3, as DNA: TGTGCCAGCAGCTCTCGGGAGGGCAAGGGGAACTATGGCTACACCTTC.

The rearrangement uses TRBV19 and TRBJ2-5; possibly TRBD1 for D (5 bases). The CDR3 length is 15 residues. V gave up 1 base and J gave up 4 bases, with 13 bases separating them. The germline CDR1 and CDR2 sequences are LNHDA and SQIVND (reference sequence). CDR3: CASSIGRGRGETQYF. For the CDR3, the DNA is TGTGCCAGTAGTATAGGTAGGGGCCGAGGAGAGACCCAGTACTTC.

This clone was observed once. This sequence joins TRBV2 and TRBJ2-5; 9 bases map to TRBD2. The V segment lost 4 bases and the J segment 5 bases; nucleotides outside the gene matches: 11. The length of the CDR3 is 16 residues. Germline CDR1 SNHLY, CDR2 FYNNEI. CDR3 sequence reads: CASSAWAGGPVETQYF. In DNA form, the CDR3 reads TGTGCCAGCAGTGCGTGGGCGGGGGGGCCGGTGGAGACCCAGTACTTC.

This chain uses TRBV28 with TRBJ1-4; unclear D gene. Germline CDR1 is MDHEN and CDR2 is SYDVKM. CDR3 size: 14 residues. V was shortened by 3 bases and J by 7 bases, with 12 bases between the two germline ends. The CDR3 protein is CASSFEGGREKLFF. Here the CDR3 DNA reads TGTGCCAGCAGTTTCGAGGGAGGGCGTGAAAAACTGTTTTTT.

The CDR3 here is CASSGYSSTNEKLFF. In DNA form, the CDR3 reads TGTGCCAGCAGTGGTTACAGCTCAACTAATGAAAAACTGTTTTTT. This chain uses TRBV25-1 with TRBJ1-4; the D is unclear. Trimming took off 4 bases at V and 0 bases at J, with 9 bases between the two ends. The CDR3 spans 15 residues. The V gene's germline CDR1 is MGHDK and CDR2 SYGVNS.

The V gene is TRBV28, the J gene TRBJ2-7; a weak D match, TRBD1 (5 bases). Germline lookup yields CDR1 MDHEN and CDR2 SYDVKM. V lost 3 bases, J lost 5 bases, and 8 bases lay in between. The CDR3 is 12 amino acids. The CDR3 DNA reads TGTGCCAGCAGTTTCTGGGGCAACGAGCAGTACTTC. As protein: CASSFWGNEQYF.

The chain joins TRBV4-1 to TRBJ1-5, with D hard to call. CDR3 length: 16 residues. V was clipped by 1 base and J by 2 bases, with 12 bases between them. Per the germline V gene, CDR1 is MGHRA and CDR2 is YSYEKL. This CDR3 is CASSQGAQRGNQPQHF. The CDR3 bases are TGCGCCAGCAGCCAAGGGGCCCAGCGGGGCAATCAGCCCCAGCATTTT.

This clone appeared a single time. The V call is TRBV4-2, the J call TRBJ2-1, with TRBD1 identical over 9 bases. J lost 2 bases, V lost 4 bases, and 3 bases had no gene match. The germline V gene encodes CDR1 LGHNA and CDR2 YNFKEQ. CDR3 length: 15 residues. CDR3 sequence: CASSRRTGAYNEQFF. Here the CDR3 DNA reads TGTGCCAGCAGCCGGAGGACAGGGGCCTACAATGAGCAGTTCTTC.

The chain's CDR3 is CASSVPKQGGSNNEQFF. In nucleotides, the CDR3 is TGTGCCAGCAGCGTACCCAAACAGGGGGGTTCTAACAATGAGCAGTTCTTC. The chain recombines TRBV9 with TRBJ2-1, with TRBD1 matching 8 bases. CDR1 is SGDLS and CDR2 is YYNGEE in the germline V gene. With 1 base clipped from V and 5 bases from J, the junction kept 11 bases outside the gene matches. The CDR3 runs to 17 residues.

The chain combines TRBV6-6 with TRBJ1-5; D ambiguous. Germline loops: CDR1 MNHNY, CDR2 SVGAGI (reference sequence). V gave up 4 bases and J gave up 10 bases, with 17 bases separating them. The length of the CDR3 is 14 residues. The CDR3 bases are TGTGCCAGCAGTTCCAACCCCCCGGGTCCACCCCAGCATTTT. As protein: CASSSNPPGPPQHF.

The rearrangement joins TRBV7-3 to TRBJ2-1; a weak D match, TRBD2 (6 bases). The CDR3 sequence is 15 residues long. V lost 1 base and J lost 3, with 10 bases in between. CDR1 is SGHTA and CDR2 is FQGTGA in the germline V gene. For the CDR3, the DNA is TGTGCCAGCAGCTTAATGGGGGGAGGCTACAATGAGCAGTTCTTC. Its protein is CASSLMGGGYNEQFF.

This clone was counted once. The chain recombines TRBV14 with TRBJ2-1; 7 nucleotides align to TRBD2. V was pared by 2 bases and J by 7 bases, with 8 bases of the junction left unmatched. Germline V CDR1 and CDR2: SGHDN, FVKESK. CDR3 size: 15 residues. CDR3 sequence: CASSQLGRLRNEQFF. The DNA of the CDR3 is TGTGCCAGCAGCCAACTCGGGAGGTTAAGGAATGAGCAGTTCTTC.

This clone occurred a few times. The chain joins TRBV19 to TRBJ2-1, with D perhaps matching TRBD2 (5 bases). Germline V gene sequence: CDR1 LNHDA, CDR2 SQIVND (reference sequence). The CDR3 length is 13 residues. V was clipped by 5 bases and J by 10 bases, with 15 bases between them. CDR3 sequence: CASSATSGWEQFF. Here the CDR3 DNA reads TGTGCCAGTAGTGCAACTAGTGGGTGGGAGCAGTTCTTC.

V is TRBV5-1 and J is TRBJ1-2, with 10 bases identical to TRBD1. The CDR3 spans 13 residues. V lost 5 bases, J lost 5 bases, and 3 bases stayed unmatched. Germline V gene data show CDR1 as SGHRS and CDR2 as YFSETQ. CDR3 nucleotide sequence: TGCGCCAGCAGTGGACAGGGGGTTTATGGCTACACCTTC. Protein product: CASSGQGVYGYTF.

This chain uses TRBV19 with TRBJ2-1, with unresolved D. CDR3 length equals 12 residues. V lost 3 bases and J 8 bases, leaving 8 bases between the germline ends. Germline V gene data show CDR1 as LNHDA and CDR2 as SQIVND (reference sequence). CDR3 coding DNA: TGTGCCAGTAGTATGGAGAGCCATGAGCAGTTCTTC. Translating it yields CASSMESHEQFF.

This clone was seen just once. The chain carries TRBV14 and TRBJ1-1, with 7 bases matching TRBD1. CDR1 SGHDN and CDR2 FVKESK come from the germline V gene. This CDR3 has 13 amino acids. V gave up 5 bases and J gave up 6 bases; unmatched junction bases: 6. CDR3 residues: CASSTRGIPEAFF. CDR3 in DNA: TGTGCCAGCAGCACCAGGGGGATACCTGAAGCTTTCTTT.

J is TRBJ2-7 and V is TRBV7-2, with TRBD2 identical over 8 bases. CDR1 and CDR2 from the germline V gene are SGHTA and FQGNSA. The trim removed 5 bases at V and 5 bases at J, leaving 8 bases unmatched. This CDR3 region has 14 residues. CDR3 loop: CASSPRGAPHEQYF. The CDR3 DNA is TGTGCCAGCAGCCCGCGGGGGGCTCCCCACGAGCAGTACTTC.